The sequence of this TCR beta chain was determined in a study of blood T cell repertoires in COVID-19. Study overall: Samples of COVID-19 (acute and convalescent) were obtained from the United States, Italy and Spain. PBMCs, B-cell-depleted T cells, or T cells provided the cDNA or gDNA that made up the material.

Germline V gene sequence: CDR1 MNHEY, CDR2 SVGAGI. Trimming removed 0 bases from V and 4 bases from J, with 12 bases in between. CDR3 length: 16 residues. TCRdb's copy holds only in-frame clones and misses some; the assay was immunoSEQ multiplex PCR. This sample carries about 82,000 clones, roughly 78% of them seen once, and the ten largest clones take approximately 40%. The rearrangement uses TRBV6-5 and TRBJ2-2, with D maybe TRBD2 (6 bases). The receptor comes from a man aged 55 to 70 with COVID-19, enrolled during active disease. The sequencing input was peripheral blood. The CDR3 DNA reads TGTGCCAGCAGTTACTCGAGTGGAGGGAGCACCGGGGAGCTGTTTTTT. Residues: CASSYSSGGSTGELFF.